The entry below gives a single TCR beta chain sequence along with its context. There are a few counts of this clone. It lacks a known antigen. Nothing much larger sits one base from this clone, and base qualities are not available. CDR1 LGHNA and CDR2 YSLEER are derived from the germline V gene. There are 17 amino acids in the CDR3, from cysteine to phenylalanine inclusive. Only the CDR3 DNA stays, 51 bases, in frame from base 1. V is cut by 4 bases and J by 4 bases, and the space between the germline ends is 20 bases. The source of the sample is a study of blood T cell repertoires in COVID-19 (dated by TCRdb to the early 2020s). At the level of the whole study: Samples covering the acute and convalescent phases of COVID-19 were provided by collaborators in the United States, Italy and Spain. The repertoires were released in a freely available public database meant as a resource for research on the immune response to SARS-CoV-2. Where available, HLA class I and class II types were taken from metadata supplied by the sample provider and were not determined by assay-based typing. The prospective study material was composed of cDNA or gDNA derived from T cells, B-cell-depleted T cells, or PBMCs. Subjects who had been exposed to COVID-19, were actively infected with it, or had recovered from it provided the deeply sampled blood TCRbeta repertoires that made up the dataset. The samples were drawn from two sources: the first 160 participants of the ongoing ImmuneRACE study, and fewer than 1,500 subjects contributed by 6 global collaborators. Sample metadata almost always included a de-identified subject ID, COVID-19 status, age in years and sex. What the study reported, not specific to this receptor: The quantity of clinical and demographic metadata differed by source and by participant and was supplied without curation.

Whole blood was collected in K2EDTA tubes by collaborating institutions according to the institutions' own protocols. For TCRbeta analysis, collaborators shipped samples as frozen whole blood, isolated PBMCs, or DNA extracted from either of those sample types. TCRbeta CDR3 regions were amplified from genomic DNA using the immunoSEQ Assay, a bias-controlled multiplex PCR. The study's processing was this. The number of nucleated cells in each sample was estimated from the amplification of reference gene primers within the assay. To quantify the absolute abundance of each unique TCRbeta CDR3 rearrangement, sequence reads were collapsed and filtered. For each sample, productive Simpson clonality was calculated by taking the square root of Simpson's diversity index across productive rearrangements. TCRdb took over this immuneACCESS table, retaining in-frame rearrangements with V and J assigned. Such tables are incomplete; in checked studies, under half of the missing clones stem from an unresolved V gene, and the remainder is unexplained. Clone size and the V and J calls come from that table; the DNA yielded D and trimming. The sample has more than 70,000 clones on record, 80% of them singletons. 10% of the sample belongs to the ten largest clones.

The chain links TRBV4-3 with TRBJ2-1; perhaps TRBD1 is the D gene, with 5 bases matching. Sample: peripheral blood. This clonotype originated in a woman between 65 and 79 years old with acute or convalescent COVID-19. The CDR3 reads as follows: CASSPRVTASSYNEQFF. The DNA sequence follows: TGCGCCAGCAGCCCAAGGGTGACAGCCTCAAGTTACAATGAGCAGTTCTTC.